These 22 T cell receptor beta chains share one sample of origin, sequenced in a study of cytomegalovirus exposure and HLA in healthy donors. PCR was performed using 60 Vbeta and 13 Jbeta primers. The protocol was immunoSEQ multiplex PCR, while the TCRdb copy is restricted to in-frame clones and leaves out a portion. This table holds 99,000 or so clones, roughly 79% found once. The sample comprised PBMCs. The receptors stem from a man aged 40-49 years in good health and CMV-seronegative.

This clone is a singleton in its sample. The chain employs TRBV30 and TRBJ1-6, with 7 positions matching TRBD1. The V gene's germline CDR1 is GTSNPN and CDR2 SVGIG (reference sequence). The V and J ends lost 0 bases and 5 bases, in that order; junction bases with no gene match: 7. The CDR3 sequence is 16 residues long. CDR3 DNA sequence: TGTGCCTGGAGTGTCCACCGGGACAGCGATAATTCACCCCTCCACTTT. It yields the protein CAWSVHRDSDNSPLHF. Drawing the rest from reference TRBV30 and TRBJ1-6, the complete variable domain is SQTIHQWPATLVQPVGSPLSLECTVEGTSNPNLYWYRQAAGRGLQLLFYSVGIGQISSEVPQNLSASRPQDRQFILSSKKLLLSDSGFYLCAWSVHRDSDNSPLHFGNGTRLTVT.

This sequence joins TRBV2 and TRBJ2-1; D is undetermined. Germline CDR1 SNHLY, CDR2 FYNNEI. The CDR3 sequence is 14 residues long. The V end lost 7 bases, the J end lost 0 bases, and 10 bases lay between the germline ends. The DNA of the CDR3 is TGTGCCAGCAACAGTCAGAGCTCCTACAATGAGCAGTTCTTC. Protein: CASNSQSSYNEQFF.

The chain couples TRBV27 to TRBJ2-7; TRBD1 matches 7 bases. V was pared by 5 bases and J by 2 bases, with 6 bases of the junction left unmatched. CDR1 is MNHEY, CDR2 SMNVEV, per germline (reference sequence). The CDR3 extends over 14 amino acids. The CDR3 sequence: CASSPRTGTYEQYF. CDR3 DNA: TGTGCCAGCAGTCCCCGGACAGGAACCTACGAGCAGTACTTC.

The J gene is TRBJ2-5, the V gene TRBV4-2, with TRBD2 matching over 11 bases. The germline gives CDR1 LGHNA, CDR2 YNFKEQ. J gave up 2 bases and V 1 base, and 9 bases lay outside the gene matches. This CDR3 has 18 amino acids. The CDR3 nucleotides read TGTGCCAGCAGCCAAGCTGTAGGGACTAGCGGATCTCAAGAGACCCAGTACTTC. It yields the protein CASSQAVGTSGSQETQYF.

V is TRBV27 and J is TRBJ2-7, with D perhaps TRBD2 (5 bases). The CDR3 is 13 residues long. V lost 6 bases and J 2 bases, leaving 11 bases between the germline ends. Germline lookup yields CDR1 MNHEY and CDR2 SMNVEV (reference sequence). The CDR3 nucleotides read TGTGCCAGCAGCCTGCGGGCTACCTACGAGCAGTACTTC. Protein product: CASSLRATYEQYF.

This chain connects TRBV10-1 to TRBJ1-5; D gene uncertain. V dropped 3 bases and J dropped 2 bases, with 11 bases sitting between them. The CDR3 consists of 15 residues. Germline CDR1 is WNHNN and CDR2 is SYGVQD (reference sequence). The CDR3 sequence is CASSDGPKGNQPQHF. As DNA, the CDR3 is TGCGCCAGCAGTGATGGGCCCAAGGGCAATCAGCCCCAGCATTTT.

V usage is TRBV7-3 and J usage is TRBJ1-2, with 7 bases aligning to TRBD1. The germline CDR1 and CDR2 sequences are SGHTA and FQGTGA. The CDR3 is made up of 14 amino acids. The V gene end was trimmed by 8 bases and the J gene end by 1 base; junction bases not matched to a gene: 7. The chain's CDR3 is CASAGQFLNYGYTF. CDR3 nucleotides: TGTGCCAGCGCGGGACAGTTCCTTAACTATGGCTACACCTTC.

This clone was seen just once. J is TRBJ2-6 and V is TRBV2, with 11 bases that match TRBD1. Trimming cost V 7 bases and J 4 bases; bases outside gene matches: 12. The CDR3 is made up of 18 amino acids. Germline CDR1 is SNHLY and CDR2 is FYNNEI. In DNA form, the CDR3 reads TGTGCCAGCATTTACTCCGGGACAGGGGGTTCCGGGGCCAACGTCCTGACTTTC. Translation: CASIYSGTGGSGANVLTF.

The chain combines TRBV5-5 with TRBJ1-6; D is possibly TRBD1 (5 bases). Trimming stripped 0 bases from V and 8 bases from J, with 15 bases between. Germline assignment: CDR1 SGHKS and CDR2 YYEKEE (reference sequence). There are 16 residues in the CDR3. The CDR3 DNA reads as TGTGCCAGCAGCTTGGCCGGGGAGGGGCTGGATTCACCCCTCCACTTT. It yields the protein CASSLAGEGLDSPLHF.

The rearrangement joins TRBV15 to TRBJ2-5; D not certain. Trimming removed 1 base at V and 0 bases at J, with 9 bases between. The CDR3 is 15 amino acids. Germline V gene sequence: CDR1 LNHNV, CDR2 YYDKDF (reference sequence). The CDR3, as DNA: TGTGCCACCAGCAGAGTAACACGGGACCAAGAGACCCAGTACTTC. Its translation: CATSRVTRDQETQYF.

V gene TRBV29-1 combines with J gene TRBJ1-1; 10 bases are shared with TRBD1. CDR1 is SQVTM, CDR2 ANQGSEA, per germline. Unmatched junction bases numbered 4, after V lost 6 bases and J lost 6 bases. The CDR3 is 12 residues long. This CDR3 is CSVDRGSAEAFF. The CDR3 DNA sequence: TGCAGCGTGGACAGGGGGTCGGCTGAAGCTTTCTTT.

The CDR3 nucleotides read TGCGCCAGCAGCCAAGCTATGACCTACGAGCAGTACTTC. It encodes CASSQAMTYEQYF. V usage is TRBV4-3 and J usage is TRBJ2-7; unclear D gene. The V gene's germline CDR1 is LGHNA and CDR2 YSLEER. V gave up 1 base and J gave up 2 bases, with 6 bases separating them. The CDR3 extends over 13 amino acids.

The chain recombines TRBV2 with TRBJ1-4, with D tentatively TRBD1 (6 bases). CDR3 size: 15 residues. From germline, CDR1 is SNHLY and CDR2 FYNNEI. With 5 bases removed from V and 5 bases from J, the gap between germline ends came to 15 bases. As DNA, the CDR3 is TGTGCCAGCAGTCCAGGGGCAGGGGTCAATGAAAAACTGTTTTTT. Its translation: CASSPGAGVNEKLFF.

V usage is TRBV6-5 and J usage is TRBJ1-2; 11 bases agree with TRBD1. This CDR3 spans 15 amino acids. The V gene end was trimmed by 5 bases and the J gene end by 7 bases; junction bases not matched to a gene: 9. The germline V gene has CDR1 MNHEY and CDR2 SVGAGI. CDR3 DNA: TGTGCCAGCAGTCAGGGGACAGGGGGGAAGGGTGGCTACACCTTC. It translates to CASSQGTGGKGGYTF.

The genes are TRBV28 and TRBJ1-4; tentative D call: TRBD1 (5 bases). This CDR3 comprises 16 residues. Germline V gene data show CDR1 as MDHEN and CDR2 as SYDVKM. Trimming pared 1 base from V and 6 bases from J, leaving 15 bases between. CDR3 amino acids: CASSLLVPSGDEKLFF. The DNA of the CDR3 is TGTGCCAGCAGTTTATTGGTTCCCTCGGGGGATGAAAAACTGTTTTTT.

This chain joins TRBV13 and TRBJ2-7; TRBD2 matches at 9 bases. This CDR3 contains 15 residues. V gave up 5 bases and J gave up 0 bases; unmatched junction bases: 5. Germline CDR1 PRHDT, CDR2 FYEKMQ (reference sequence). This CDR3 is CASSPASGNSYEQYF. The DNA for the CDR3 is TGTGCCAGCAGCCCGGCTAGCGGGAACTCCTACGAGCAGTACTTC. Full variable domain (outside the CDR3, taken from reference TRBV13 and TRBJ2-7): AAGVIQSPRHLIKEKRETATLKCYPIPRHDTVYWYQQGPGQDPQFLISFYEKMQSDKGSIPDRFSAQQFSDYHSELNMSSLELGDSALYFCASSPASGNSYEQYFGPGTRLTVT.

The gene calls are TRBV14 and TRBJ1-1, with 10 bases lining up with TRBD1. The CDR3 spans 15 residues. The ends lost 5 bases at V and 1 base at J; junction bases unmatched: 4. Germline loops: CDR1 SGHDN, CDR2 FVKESK. DNA of the CDR3: TGTGCCAGCAGCGGCCGGGACAGGGGGAACACTGAAGCTTTCTTT. This codes for CASSGRDRGNTEAFF.

V gene TRBV6-5 combines with J gene TRBJ2-1, with a weak D call TRBD2 (6 bases). The CDR3 spans 13 residues. Germline assignment: CDR1 MNHEY and CDR2 SVGAGI. V dropped 5 bases and J dropped 12 bases, with 17 bases sitting between them. In nucleotides, the CDR3 is TGTGCCAGCAGTCCCCGACTGGGAGGATGGCAGTTCTTC. It is translated as CASSPRLGGWQFF.

V and J are TRBV5-1 and TRBJ2-2; D is uncertain. Trimming cost V 3 bases and J 1 base, with 4 bases left between them. CDR3 length: 13 residues. Germline V gene lookup returns CDR1 SGHRS and CDR2 YFSETQ. In nucleotides, the CDR3 is TGCGCCAGCAGCTATCTGAACACCGGGGAGCTGTTTTTT. Residues: CASSYLNTGELFF.

V and J are TRBV30 and TRBJ2-7; 9 bases match TRBD1. The CDR3 covers 13 residues. Germline V gives CDR1 GTSNPN, CDR2 SVGIG (reference sequence). J was trimmed by 9 bases and V by 5 bases; bases with no gene match: 11. CDR3 sequence: CAWSPHGTGPQYF. CDR3 coding DNA: TGTGCCTGGTCGCCCCATGGGACAGGGCCGCAGTACTTC.

This sequence joins TRBV10-3 and TRBJ2-7; 9 bases are shared with TRBD2. The CDR3 consists of 15 residues. Germline V gene lookup returns CDR1 ENHRY and CDR2 SYGVKD. J was trimmed by 1 base and V by 0 bases; bases with no gene match: 1. The CDR3 protein is CAISESLAGSYEQYF. The CDR3 DNA follows: TGTGCCATCAGTGAGTCGCTAGCGGGATCCTACGAGCAGTACTTC.

There are a few counts of this clone. The chain combines TRBV4-3 with TRBJ2-6; the D gene is possibly TRBD1 (6 bases). The length of the CDR3 is 17 residues. V was pared by 5 bases and J by 0 bases, with 14 bases between. Germline lookup yields CDR1 LGHNA and CDR2 YSLEER. CDR3 sequence (DNA): TGCGCCAGCAGCGAACAGGGTCCGAGCTCTGGGGCCAACGTCCTGACTTTC. Its protein is CASSEQGPSSGANVLTF.